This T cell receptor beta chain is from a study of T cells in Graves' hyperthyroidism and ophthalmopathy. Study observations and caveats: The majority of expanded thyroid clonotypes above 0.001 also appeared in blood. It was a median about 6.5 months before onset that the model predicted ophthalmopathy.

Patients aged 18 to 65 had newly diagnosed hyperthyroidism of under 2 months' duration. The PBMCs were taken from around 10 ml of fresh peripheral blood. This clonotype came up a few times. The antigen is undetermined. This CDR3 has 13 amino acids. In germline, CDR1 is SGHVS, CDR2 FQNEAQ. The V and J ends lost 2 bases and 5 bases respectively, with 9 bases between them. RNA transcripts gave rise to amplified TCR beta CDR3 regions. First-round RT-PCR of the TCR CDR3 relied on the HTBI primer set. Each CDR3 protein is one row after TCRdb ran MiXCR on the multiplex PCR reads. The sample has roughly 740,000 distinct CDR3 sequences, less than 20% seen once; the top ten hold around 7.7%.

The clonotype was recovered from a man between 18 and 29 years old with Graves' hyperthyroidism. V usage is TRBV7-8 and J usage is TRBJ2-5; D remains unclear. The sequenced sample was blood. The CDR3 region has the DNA TGTGCCAGCAGCTTACTAGTGAGCGAGACCCAGTACTTC. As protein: CASSLLVSETQYF. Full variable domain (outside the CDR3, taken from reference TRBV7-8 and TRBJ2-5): GAGVSQSPRYKVAKRGQDVALRCDPISGHVSLFWYQQALGQGPEFLTYFQNEAQLDKSGLPSDRFFAERPEGSVSTLKIQRTQQEDSAVYLCASSLLVSETQYFGPGTRLLVL.